This T cell receptor (beta chain) was recorded in a study of OX40 agonist ivuxolimab in advanced cancers. Whole-study context: A male proportion of about 86% was recorded, with mean age around 62 years and range roughly 20 to 85.

Study findings and constraints: Expanded peripheral T cell antigen specificity was not determined. Among some nonresponders, normalized T-cell clonal expansion was also low.

With 4 bases removed from V and 1 base from J, the gap between germline ends came to 10 bases. The germline CDR1 and CDR2 sequences are SGHVS and FQNEAQ. There are 14 residues in the CDR3. Sequencing used immunoSEQ multiplex PCR; TCRdb keeps in-frame clones, though not all of them. The sample yields 15,000 to 20,000 clones, 80% to 90% seen once. As for this clone: Its antigen is unknown.

This receptor was obtained from an adult with an advanced solid tumor such as melanoma, head and neck, liver or kidney cancer. The rearrangement links TRBV7-8 to TRBJ1-1; D call uncertain. The sample here was CD4+ or CD8+ T cells sorted from blood, taken in a trial of the OX40 agonist ivuxolimab. The CDR3 sequence: CASSSTVGNTEAFF. CDR3 DNA sequence: TGTGCCAGCAGCTCCACGGTGGGGAACACTGAAGCTTTCTTT.